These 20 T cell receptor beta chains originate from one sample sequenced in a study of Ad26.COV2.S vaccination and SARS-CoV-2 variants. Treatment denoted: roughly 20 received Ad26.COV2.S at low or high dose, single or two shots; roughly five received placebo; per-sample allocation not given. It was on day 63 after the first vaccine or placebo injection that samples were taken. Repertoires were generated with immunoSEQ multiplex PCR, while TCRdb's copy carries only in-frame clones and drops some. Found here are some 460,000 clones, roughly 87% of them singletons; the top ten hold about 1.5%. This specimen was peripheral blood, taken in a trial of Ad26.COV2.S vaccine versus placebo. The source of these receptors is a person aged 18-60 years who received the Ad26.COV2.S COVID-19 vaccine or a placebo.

CDR3 protein: CASSLGWAGTGELFF. In DNA form, the CDR3 reads TGTGCCAGCAGCTTAGGCTGGGCGGGAACCGGGGAGCTGTTTTTT. The genes are TRBV5-4 and TRBJ2-2, with D possibly matching TRBD2 (6 bases). V was clipped by 2 bases and J by 5 bases, with 13 bases between them. Per germline, CDR1 SGHNT and CDR2 YYREEE (reference sequence). The CDR3 totals 15 residues.

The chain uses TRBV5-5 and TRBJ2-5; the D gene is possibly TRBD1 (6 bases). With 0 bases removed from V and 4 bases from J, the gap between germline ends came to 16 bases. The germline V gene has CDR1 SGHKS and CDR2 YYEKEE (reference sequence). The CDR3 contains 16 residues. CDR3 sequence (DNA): TGTGCCAGCAGCTTGGCCGGGACATCTAGGAGAGAGACCCAGTACTTC. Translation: CASSLAGTSRRETQYF.

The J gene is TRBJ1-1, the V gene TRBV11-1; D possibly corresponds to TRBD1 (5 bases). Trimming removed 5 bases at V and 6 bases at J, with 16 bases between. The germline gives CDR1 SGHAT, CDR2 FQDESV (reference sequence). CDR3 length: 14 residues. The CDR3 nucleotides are TGTGCCAGCAGCCCCGACAGCGTGACGTCTGAAGCTTTCTTT. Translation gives CASSPDSVTSEAFF.

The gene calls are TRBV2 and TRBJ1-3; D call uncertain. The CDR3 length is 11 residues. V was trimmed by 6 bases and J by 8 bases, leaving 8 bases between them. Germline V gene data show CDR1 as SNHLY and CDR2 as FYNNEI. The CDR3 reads CASRWFYTIYF. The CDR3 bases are TGTGCCAGCAGGTGGTTTTACACCATATATTTT.

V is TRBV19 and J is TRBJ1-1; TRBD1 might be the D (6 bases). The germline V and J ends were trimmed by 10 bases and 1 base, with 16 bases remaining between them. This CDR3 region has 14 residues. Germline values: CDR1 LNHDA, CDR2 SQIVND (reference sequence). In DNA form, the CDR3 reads TGTGCCACTACCAGGGGTTCGGCGAACACTGAAGCTTTCTTT. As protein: CATTRGSANTEAFF.

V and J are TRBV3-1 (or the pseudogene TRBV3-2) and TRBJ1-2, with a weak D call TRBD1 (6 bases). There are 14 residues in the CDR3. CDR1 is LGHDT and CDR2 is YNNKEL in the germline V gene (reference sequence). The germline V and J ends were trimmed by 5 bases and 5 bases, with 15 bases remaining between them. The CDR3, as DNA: TGTGCCAGCAGCAAACAGGGAGGGGATTATGGCTACACCTTC. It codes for CASSKQGGDYGYTF.

The CDR3 protein is CAISESRIGRGSNQPQHF. As DNA, the CDR3 is TGTGCCATCAGTGAGTCTAGGATAGGCAGGGGGAGCAATCAGCCCCAGCATTTT. This chain links TRBV10-3 with TRBJ1-5, with 7 bases aligning to TRBD1. The CDR3 is 18 residues long. Germline CDR1 ENHRY, CDR2 SYGVKD. The junction had 9 bases not matched to a gene; V was cut back by 0 bases and J by 1 base.

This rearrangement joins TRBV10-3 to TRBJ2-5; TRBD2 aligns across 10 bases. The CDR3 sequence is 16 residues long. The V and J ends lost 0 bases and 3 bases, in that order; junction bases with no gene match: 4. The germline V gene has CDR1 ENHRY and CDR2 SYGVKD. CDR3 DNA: TGTGCCATCAGTGAGTCGATTCTAGCGGGGGAAGAGACCCAGTACTTC. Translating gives CAISESILAGEETQYF.

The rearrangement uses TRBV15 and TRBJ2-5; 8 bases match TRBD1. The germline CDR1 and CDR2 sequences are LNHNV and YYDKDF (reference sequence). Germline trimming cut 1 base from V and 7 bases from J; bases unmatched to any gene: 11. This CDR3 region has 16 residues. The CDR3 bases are TGTGCCACCAGCAGAGGGGGCGGGACAGGTATAGGGACCCAGTACTTC. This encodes CATSRGGGTGIGTQYF.

The CDR3 DNA sequence: TGTGCCAGTAGTATGGGGACAGGGGCGTACACTGAAGCTTTCTTT. Its protein product is CASSMGTGAYTEAFF. The genes are TRBV19 and TRBJ1-1; 10 bases agree with TRBD1. J was trimmed by 3 bases and V by 3 bases; bases with no gene match: 4. The CDR3 is made up of 15 amino acids. Germline CDR1 and CDR2: LNHDA and SQIVND (reference sequence).

CDR3 protein: CASSGGGSAETQYF. The CDR3 DNA sequence: TGTGCCAGCAGCGGTGGAGGCTCGGCGGAGACCCAGTACTTC. The chain recombines TRBV6-2 or TRBV6-3 with TRBJ2-5, with D possibly TRBD2 on 5 matching bases. Germline lookup yields CDR1 MNHEY and CDR2 SVGEGT. Trimming left V 6 bases short and J 5 bases short, with 16 bases between. CDR3 size: 14 residues.

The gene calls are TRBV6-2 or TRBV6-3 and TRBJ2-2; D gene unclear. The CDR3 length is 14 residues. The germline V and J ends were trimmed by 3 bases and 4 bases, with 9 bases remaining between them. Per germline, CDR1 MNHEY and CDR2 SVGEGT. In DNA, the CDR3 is TGTGCCAGCAGTTATGGAACAGCCACCGGGGAGCTGTTTTTT. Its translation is CASSYGTATGELFF.

The CDR3 nucleotides read TGTGCCAGCACCCTTCTAAACGGGGGTACCTACGAGCAGTACTTC. This translates into CASTLLNGGTYEQYF. This rearrangement joins TRBV6-1 to TRBJ2-7, with D perhaps matching TRBD2 (6 bases). V was cut by 7 bases and J by 2 bases, with 18 bases left in between. The germline V gene encodes CDR1 MNHNS and CDR2 SASEGT. CDR3 length: 15 residues.

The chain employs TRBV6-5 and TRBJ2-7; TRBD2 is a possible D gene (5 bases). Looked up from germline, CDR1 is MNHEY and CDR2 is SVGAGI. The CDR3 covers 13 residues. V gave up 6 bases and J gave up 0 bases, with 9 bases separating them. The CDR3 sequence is CASRSSLSYEQYF. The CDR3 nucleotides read TGTGCCAGCAGGTCTAGCCTCTCCTACGAGCAGTACTTC.

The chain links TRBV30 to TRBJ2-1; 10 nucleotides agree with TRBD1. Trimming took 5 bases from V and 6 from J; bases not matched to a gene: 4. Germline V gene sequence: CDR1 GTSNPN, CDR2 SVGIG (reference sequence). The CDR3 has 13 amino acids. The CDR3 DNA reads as TGTGCCTGGGGGACAGGGGTTAGCAATGAGCAGTTCTTC. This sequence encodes CAWGTGVSNEQFF.

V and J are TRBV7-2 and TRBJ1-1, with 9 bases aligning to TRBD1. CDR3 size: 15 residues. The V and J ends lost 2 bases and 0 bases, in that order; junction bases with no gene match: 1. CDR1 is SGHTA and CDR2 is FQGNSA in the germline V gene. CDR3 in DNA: TGTGCCAGCAGCTTAACAGGGGGCATGAACACTGAAGCTTTCTTT. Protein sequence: CASSLTGGMNTEAFF.

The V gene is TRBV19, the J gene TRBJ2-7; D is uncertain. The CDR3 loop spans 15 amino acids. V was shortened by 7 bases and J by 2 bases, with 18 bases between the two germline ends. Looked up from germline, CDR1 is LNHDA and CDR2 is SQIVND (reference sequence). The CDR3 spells CASTERGQSPYEQYF. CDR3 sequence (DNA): TGTGCCAGTACCGAACGTGGGCAATCCCCCTACGAGCAGTACTTC.

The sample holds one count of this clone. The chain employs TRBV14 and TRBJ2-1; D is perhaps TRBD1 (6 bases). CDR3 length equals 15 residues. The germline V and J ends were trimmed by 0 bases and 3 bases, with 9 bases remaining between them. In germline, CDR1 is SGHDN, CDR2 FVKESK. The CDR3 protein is CASSQEGGNYNEQFF. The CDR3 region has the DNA TGTGCCAGCAGCCAAGAAGGGGGAAACTACAATGAGCAGTTCTTC.

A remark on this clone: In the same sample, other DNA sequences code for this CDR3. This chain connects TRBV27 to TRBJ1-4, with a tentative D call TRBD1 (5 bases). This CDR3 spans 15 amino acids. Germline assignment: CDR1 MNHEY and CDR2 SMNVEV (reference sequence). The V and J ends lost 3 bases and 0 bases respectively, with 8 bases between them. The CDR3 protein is CASSFRGATNEKLFF. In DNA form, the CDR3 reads TGTGCCAGCAGTTTTAGGGGCGCAACTAATGAAAAACTGTTTTTT.

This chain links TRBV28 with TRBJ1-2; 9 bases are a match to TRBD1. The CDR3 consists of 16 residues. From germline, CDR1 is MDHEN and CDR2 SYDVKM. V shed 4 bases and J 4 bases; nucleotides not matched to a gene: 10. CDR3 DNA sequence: TGTGCCAGCAGTTCTCTGGACAGGGGAGAGGGCTATGGCTACACCTTC. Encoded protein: CASSSLDRGEGYGYTF.